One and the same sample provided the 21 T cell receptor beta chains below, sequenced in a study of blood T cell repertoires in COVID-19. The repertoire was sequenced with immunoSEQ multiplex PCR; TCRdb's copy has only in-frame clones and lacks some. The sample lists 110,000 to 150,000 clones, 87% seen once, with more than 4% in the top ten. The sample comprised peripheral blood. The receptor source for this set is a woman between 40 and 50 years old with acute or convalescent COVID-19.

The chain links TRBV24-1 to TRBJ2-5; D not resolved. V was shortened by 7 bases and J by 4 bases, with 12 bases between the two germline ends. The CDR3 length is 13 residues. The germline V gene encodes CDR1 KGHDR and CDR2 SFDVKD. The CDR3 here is CATSAGLRETQYF. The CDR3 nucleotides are TGTGCCACCAGCGCCGGGTTAAGAGAGACCCAGTACTTC.

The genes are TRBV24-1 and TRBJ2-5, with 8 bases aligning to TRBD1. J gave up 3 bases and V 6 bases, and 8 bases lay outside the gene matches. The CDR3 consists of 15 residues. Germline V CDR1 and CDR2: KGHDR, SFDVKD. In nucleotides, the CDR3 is TGTGCCACCAGTCCCGGACAGGGCGCCAAAGAGACCCAGTACTTC. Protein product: CATSPGQGAKETQYF.

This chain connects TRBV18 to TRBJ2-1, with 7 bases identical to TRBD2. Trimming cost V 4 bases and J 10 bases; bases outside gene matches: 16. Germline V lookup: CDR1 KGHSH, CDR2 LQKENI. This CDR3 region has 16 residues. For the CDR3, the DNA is TGTGCCAGCTCACTTTTCGGGGACTACCGACTAGGGGAGCAGTTCTTC. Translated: CASSLFGDYRLGEQFF.

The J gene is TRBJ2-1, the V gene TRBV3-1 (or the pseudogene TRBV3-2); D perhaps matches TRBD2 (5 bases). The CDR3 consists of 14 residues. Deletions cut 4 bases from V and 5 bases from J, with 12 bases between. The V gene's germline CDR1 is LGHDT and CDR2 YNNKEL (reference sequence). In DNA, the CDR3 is TGTGCCAGCAGCCTATGGACTGCTAACAATGAGCAGTTCTTC. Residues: CASSLWTANNEQFF.

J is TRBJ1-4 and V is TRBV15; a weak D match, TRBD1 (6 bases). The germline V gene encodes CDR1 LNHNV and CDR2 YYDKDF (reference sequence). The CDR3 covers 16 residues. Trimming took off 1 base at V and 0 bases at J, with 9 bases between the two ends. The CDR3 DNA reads TGTGCCACCAGCAGAGTCTACAGGGCAACTAATGAAAAACTGTTTTTT. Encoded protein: CATSRVYRATNEKLFF.

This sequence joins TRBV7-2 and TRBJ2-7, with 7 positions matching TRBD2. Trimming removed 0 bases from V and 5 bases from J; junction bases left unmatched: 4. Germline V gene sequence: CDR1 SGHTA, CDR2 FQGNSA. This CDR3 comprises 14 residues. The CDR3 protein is CASSLAGGMDEQYF. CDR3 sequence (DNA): TGTGCCAGCAGCTTAGCGGGGGGGATGGACGAGCAGTACTTC.

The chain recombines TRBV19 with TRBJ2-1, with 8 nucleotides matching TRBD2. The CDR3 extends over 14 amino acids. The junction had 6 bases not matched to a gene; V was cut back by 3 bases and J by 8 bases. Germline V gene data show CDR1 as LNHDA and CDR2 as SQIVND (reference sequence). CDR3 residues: CASSMGRGGHEQFF. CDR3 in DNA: TGTGCCAGTAGTATGGGACGGGGGGGCCATGAGCAGTTCTTC.

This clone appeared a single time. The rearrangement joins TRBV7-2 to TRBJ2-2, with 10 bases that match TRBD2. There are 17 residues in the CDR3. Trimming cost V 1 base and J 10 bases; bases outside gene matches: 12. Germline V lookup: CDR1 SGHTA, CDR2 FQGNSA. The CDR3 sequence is CASSLVGLAGAGAELFF. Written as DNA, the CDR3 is TGTGCCAGCAGCTTAGTCGGTCTAGCGGGAGCGGGGGCGGAGCTGTTTTTT.

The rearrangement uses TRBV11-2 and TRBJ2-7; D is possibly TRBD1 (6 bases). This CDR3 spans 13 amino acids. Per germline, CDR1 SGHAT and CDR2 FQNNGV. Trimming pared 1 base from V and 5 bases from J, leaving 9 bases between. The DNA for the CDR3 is TGTGCCAGCAGCTTAGCAAACAGGGACGAGCAGTACTTC. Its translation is CASSLANRDEQYF.

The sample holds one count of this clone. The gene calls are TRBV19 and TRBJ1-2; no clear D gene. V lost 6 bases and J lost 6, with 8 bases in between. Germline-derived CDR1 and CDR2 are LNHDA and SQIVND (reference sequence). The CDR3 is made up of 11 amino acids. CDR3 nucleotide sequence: TGTGCCAGTAGGTCGGGGAATGGCTACACCTTC. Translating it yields CASRSGNGYTF.

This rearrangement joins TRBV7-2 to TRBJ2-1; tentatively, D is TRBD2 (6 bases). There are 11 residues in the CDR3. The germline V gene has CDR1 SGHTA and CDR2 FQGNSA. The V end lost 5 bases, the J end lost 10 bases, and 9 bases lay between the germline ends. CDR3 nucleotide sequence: TGTGCCAGCAGCCGACTAGAAGAGCAGTTCTTC. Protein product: CASSRLEEQFF.

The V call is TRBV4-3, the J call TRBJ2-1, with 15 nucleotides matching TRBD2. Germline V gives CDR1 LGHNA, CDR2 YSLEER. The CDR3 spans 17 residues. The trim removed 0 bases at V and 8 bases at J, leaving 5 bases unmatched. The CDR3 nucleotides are TGCGCCAGCAGCCAAGAGTGGACTAGCGGGGGGGACGATGAGCAGTTCTTC. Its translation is CASSQEWTSGGDDEQFF.

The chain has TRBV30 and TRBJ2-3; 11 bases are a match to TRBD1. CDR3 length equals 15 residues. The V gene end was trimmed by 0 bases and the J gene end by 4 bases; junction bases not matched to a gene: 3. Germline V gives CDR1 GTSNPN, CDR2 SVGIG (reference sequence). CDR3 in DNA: TGTGCCTGGAGTGTAGGGACAGGGGGATCAGATACGCAGTATTTT. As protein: CAWSVGTGGSDTQYF.

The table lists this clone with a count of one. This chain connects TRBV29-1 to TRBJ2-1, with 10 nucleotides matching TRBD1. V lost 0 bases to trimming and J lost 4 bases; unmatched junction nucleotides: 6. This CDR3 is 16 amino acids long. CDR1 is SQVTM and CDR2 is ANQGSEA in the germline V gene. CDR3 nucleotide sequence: TGCAGCGTTGAAGACTGGAGGGGACAGGGGTACAATGAGCAGTTCTTC. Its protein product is CSVEDWRGQGYNEQFF.

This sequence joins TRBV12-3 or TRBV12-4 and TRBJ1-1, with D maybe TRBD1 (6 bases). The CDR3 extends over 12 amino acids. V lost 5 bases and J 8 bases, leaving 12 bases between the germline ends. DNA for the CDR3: TGTGCCAGCAGTCCCGTACAGGGAGAAGCTTTCTTT. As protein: CASSPVQGEAFF.

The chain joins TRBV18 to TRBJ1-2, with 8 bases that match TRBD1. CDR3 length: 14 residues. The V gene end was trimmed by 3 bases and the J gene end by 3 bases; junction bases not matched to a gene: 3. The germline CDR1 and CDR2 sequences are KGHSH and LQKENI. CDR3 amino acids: CASSPSQGDYGYTF. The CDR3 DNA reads TGTGCCAGCTCACCTTCACAGGGGGACTATGGCTACACCTTC.

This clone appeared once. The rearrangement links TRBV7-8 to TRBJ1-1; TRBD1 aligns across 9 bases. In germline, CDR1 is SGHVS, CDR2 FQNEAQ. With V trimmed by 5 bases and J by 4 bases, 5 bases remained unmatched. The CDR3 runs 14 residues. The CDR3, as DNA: TGTGCCAGCAGCCCACAGGGGGCGGTCACTGAAGCTTTCTTT. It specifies CASSPQGAVTEAFF.

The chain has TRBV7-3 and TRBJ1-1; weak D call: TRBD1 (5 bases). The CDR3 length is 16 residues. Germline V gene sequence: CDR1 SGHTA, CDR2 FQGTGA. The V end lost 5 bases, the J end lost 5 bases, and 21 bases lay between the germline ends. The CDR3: CASSPQPAAGGTEAFF. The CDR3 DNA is TGTGCCAGCAGCCCACAACCAGCGGCCGGGGGGACTGAAGCTTTCTTT.

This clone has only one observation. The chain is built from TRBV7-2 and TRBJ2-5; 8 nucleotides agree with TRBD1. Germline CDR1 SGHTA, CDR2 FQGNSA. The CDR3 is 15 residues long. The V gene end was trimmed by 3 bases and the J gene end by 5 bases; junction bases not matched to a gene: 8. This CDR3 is CASSFKQGAGETQYF. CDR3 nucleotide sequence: TGTGCCAGCAGCTTTAAGCAGGGGGCTGGTGAGACCCAGTACTTC.

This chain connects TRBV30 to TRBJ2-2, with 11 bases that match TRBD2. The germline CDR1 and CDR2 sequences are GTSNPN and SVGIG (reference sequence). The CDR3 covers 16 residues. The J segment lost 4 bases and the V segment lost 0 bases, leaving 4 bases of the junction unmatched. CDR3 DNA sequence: TGTGCCTGGAGTGTACCTAGCGGGGGGCGCACCGGGGAGCTGTTTTTT. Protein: CAWSVPSGGRTGELFF.

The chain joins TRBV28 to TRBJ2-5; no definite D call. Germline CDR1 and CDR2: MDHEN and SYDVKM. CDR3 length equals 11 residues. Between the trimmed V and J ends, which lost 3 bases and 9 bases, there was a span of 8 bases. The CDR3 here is CASSLQEAQYF. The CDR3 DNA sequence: TGTGCCAGCAGTTTGCAGGAAGCCCAGTACTTC.